This T cell receptor (beta chain) is from a study of CD8+ T cells in alopecia areata. Study-wide background: Treatment of the treated patients consisted of oral tofacitinib, 5 to 10 mg twice daily.

Trimming removed 4 bases from V and 2 bases from J, with 11 bases in between. The CDR3 totals 14 residues. Per the germline V gene, CDR1 is SGHRS and CDR2 is YFSETQ. Treatment in this sample: oral pan-JAK inhibitor, 5-10 mg twice daily. RNA was isolated and reverse transcribed to cDNA, the sequencing template. The repertoire was sequenced with immunoSEQ multiplex PCR; TCRdb's copy has only in-frame clones and lacks some. Altogether approximately 180,000 clones are present, around three fifths being singletons, with the ten largest covering approximately 1.4%. This clone was observed a handful of times.

The chain uses TRBV5-1 and TRBJ2-3; no definite D call. The material sequenced was CD4+ T cells sorted from blood, taken between weeks 47 and 50, from a patient treated with tofacitinib. The source is a human donor with alopecia areata. The CDR3 DNA is TGCGCCAGCAGCGCCTTCTCTTACACAGATACGCAGTATTTT. Translation: CASSAFSYTDTQYF.